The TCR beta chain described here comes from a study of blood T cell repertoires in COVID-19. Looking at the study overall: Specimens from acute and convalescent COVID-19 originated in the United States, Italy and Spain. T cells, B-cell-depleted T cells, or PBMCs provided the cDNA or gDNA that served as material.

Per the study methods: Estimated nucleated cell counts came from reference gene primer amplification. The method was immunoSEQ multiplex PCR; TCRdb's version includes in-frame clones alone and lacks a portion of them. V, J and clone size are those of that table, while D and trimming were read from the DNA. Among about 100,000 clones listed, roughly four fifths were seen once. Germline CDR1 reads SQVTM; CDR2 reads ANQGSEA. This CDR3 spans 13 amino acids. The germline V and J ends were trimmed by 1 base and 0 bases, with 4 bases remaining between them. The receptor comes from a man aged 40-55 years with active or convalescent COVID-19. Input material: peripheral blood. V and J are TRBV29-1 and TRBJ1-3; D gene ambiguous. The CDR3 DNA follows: TGCAGCGTTGAAGGCGTCTCTGGAAACACCATATATTTT. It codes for CSVEGVSGNTIYF.